The entry below describes one T cell receptor beta chain. The antigen is unknown. This entry comes from a study of T cell responses to AZD1222 COVID-19 vaccine. Study overall: Second-dose intervals near 4 or 12 weeks were combined.

The repertoire was sequenced with immunoSEQ multiplex PCR; TCRdb's copy has only in-frame clones and lacks some. The repertoire holds 150,000 to 200,000 clones, more than 80% seen once, with around 4% in the top ten. General study points: CD4 TCRs covered the whole spike, strongest at regions 160-218 and 743-854. An increase in Spike-specific TCR breadth and depth was observed after two AZD1222 doses. Clonal diversity was possibly underestimated, and white British individuals and females predominated among donors.

Germline CDR1 is SGHDT and CDR2 is YYEEEE. The V and J ends lost 1 base and 0 bases respectively, with 7 bases between them. This CDR3 has 14 residues. The chain combines TRBV5-6 with TRBJ1-2, with D maybe TRBD1 (5 bases). The sequences come from peripheral blood, collected on day 0 of AZD1222 vaccination. The sequence derives from an adult in good health. CDR3 DNA: TGTGCCAGCAGCTTGCAGGGAGCTAACTATGGCTACACCTTC. Amino acids: CASSLQGANYGYTF.